The clone carrying this T cell receptor beta chain occurred once. Its specificity is not known. V shed 5 bases and J shed 3 bases, with 10 bases lying between them. Germline-derived CDR1 and CDR2 are SGHTA and FQGTGA. The CDR3 loop spans 13 amino acids. The sample belongs to a study of T cells in Graves' hyperthyroidism and ophthalmopathy. General study findings and limits: Ophthalmopathy was separated from stable hyperthyroidism by a 13 V-J model.

Researchers amplified the TCR beta CDR3 regions from RNA transcripts. First-round RT-PCR with HTBI primers amplified the TCR CDR3 region. One entry per CDR3 protein results from TCRdb running MiXCR on the multiplex PCR reads. The table shows about 500,000 distinct CDR3 sequences, with over 45% occurring only once. The sample comprised peripheral blood or thyroid tissue (not recorded which). The rearrangement joins TRBV7-3 to TRBJ2-5, with D perhaps TRBD1 (5 bases). The source of this sequence is an adult woman with Graves' disease, either hyperthyroidism or ophthalmopathy (not recorded which). CDR3 in DNA: TGTGCCAGCAGCCAACAGGAAAAAGAGACCCAGTACTTC. Its translation is CASSQQEKETQYF.